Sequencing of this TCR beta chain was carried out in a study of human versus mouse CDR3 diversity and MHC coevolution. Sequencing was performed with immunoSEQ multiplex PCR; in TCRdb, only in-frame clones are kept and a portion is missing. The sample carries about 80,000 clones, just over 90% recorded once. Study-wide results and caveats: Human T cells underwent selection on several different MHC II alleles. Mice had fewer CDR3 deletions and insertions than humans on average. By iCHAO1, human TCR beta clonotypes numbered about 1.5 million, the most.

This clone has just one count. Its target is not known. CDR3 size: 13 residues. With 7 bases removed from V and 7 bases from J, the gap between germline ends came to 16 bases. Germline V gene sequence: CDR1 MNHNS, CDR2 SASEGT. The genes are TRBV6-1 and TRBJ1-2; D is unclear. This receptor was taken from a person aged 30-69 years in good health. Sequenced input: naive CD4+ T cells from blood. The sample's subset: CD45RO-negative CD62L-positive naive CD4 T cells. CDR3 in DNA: TGTGCCAGCACCGTGGCGGGGTATGGTGGCTACACCTTC. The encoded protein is CASTVAGYGGYTF.